This T cell receptor beta chain was captured by sequencing in a study of PD-1 blockade in classical Hodgkin lymphoma. Study-wide results and caveats: It was among complete responders that baseline diversity resembled that of newly diagnosed patients. Newly diagnosed patients were reported to start with lower TCR diversity than healthy donors.

Every patient experienced relapse after autologous stem cell transplantation, and brentuximab vedotin exposure varied. Clones were sequenced by immunoSEQ multiplex PCR, and TCRdb holds only the in-frame ones, with some missing. The data show roughly 35,000 clones, around nine tenths seen once. A word on this clone: The antigen is undetermined.

The CDR3 length is 11 residues. Trimming left V 1 base short and J 6 bases short, with 0 bases between. Germline lookup yields CDR1 SGHAT and CDR2 FQNNGV. This TCR was recovered from a human donor with classical Hodgkin lymphoma. Sequencing used peripheral blood mononuclear cells (PBMCs), obtained before the second cycle of nivolumab. The chain employs TRBV11-2 and TRBJ2-2; D not resolved. Written as DNA, the CDR3 is TGTGCCAGCAGCTTAGCCGGGGAGCTGTTTTTT. Its translation is CASSLAGELFF.